This T cell receptor beta chain was sequenced in a study of T-cell reconstitution after alpha-beta-depleted transplantation in children (dated by TCRdb to the mid-2010s). Background on the whole study: Using TCR repertoire profiling, the study quantitatively followed how T-cell immune reconstitution unfolded in children after TCRalphabeta/CD19-depleted allogeneic hematopoietic cell transplantation. Summary of the overall study and its limitations: Apparently early alphabetaT-cell count recovery about two months after transplant reportedly relied on only several hundred rapidly expanded clones derived from non-depleted graft cells. Over subsequent months, a decline in hyperexpanded clone frequencies was noted, and after one year, T-cell counts and TCRbeta diversity were mostly ascribed to newly produced T cells. In some patients, the high TCRbeta diversity seen at day 60 was put down to recipient T cells and intrathymic progenitors that had survived conditioning.

Inclusive of the bounding cysteine and phenylalanine, the CDR3 is 18 residues long. Just the 54-base CDR3 DNA is kept, in frame starting at base 1. Via the germline V gene, CDR1 is MNHNS and CDR2 SASEGT. The V end loses 5 bases and the J end loses 9 bases, and a stretch of 29 bases separates them. The method was PCR. These reads were obtained on an Illumina HiSeq 2500. TCR library preparation used molecular barcoding, with unique molecular identifiers applied to normalize quantification of the TCRbeta repertoire. TCRdb handled the public reads itself, with Q25 trimming in fastp and clone calling in MiXCR, and kept productive beta chains. Rows are combined by CDR3 protein, so each entry shows the most common genes and DNA. Within this sample are fewer than 350,000 distinct CDR3 sequences, with around 9.1% of them counted one time only. The ten largest clonotypes hold roughly 7% of the sample. Many counts were recorded for this clonotype. No cognate antigen has been identified for it. No clone much larger than this one lies a single base away; base qualities are absent.

The label giving this sample's treatment or condition can be read as: allogeneic hematopoietic cell transplantation with graft depleted of TCRalphabeta T cells and CD19 B cells. The children who served as transplant recipients had been given grafts of TCRalphabeta/CD19-depleted allogeneic hematopoietic cells. The source was PBMCs, collected before TCRalphabeta/CD19-depleted stem cell transplant. Rearrangement joined TRBV6-1 to TRBJ2-4; a weak D assignment points to TRBD2 (6 bases agree). The TCR comes from a boy younger than two with acute myeloid leukemia, due to receive a stem cell transplant. CDR3 sequence: CASSPTPSRSPLGGIQYF. The nucleotide sequence reads TGTGCCAGCAGTCCCACCCCCTCTCGAAGTCCTTTGGGGGGCATTCAGTACTTC.